This TCR beta chain was identified during a study of shared clonotypes between healthy human individuals. Germline CDR1 is MNHEY and CDR2 is SMNVEV (reference sequence). CDR3 length equals 11 residues. V was pared by 7 bases and J by 3 bases, with 5 bases between. As handled by the study authors: Filtering of immunoSEQ junctional sequences could not match full-length read filtering. The assay was immunoSEQ multiplex PCR, and TCRdb's table has in-frame clones only and misses some. V, J and clone size are taken as reported in that table, and D and trimming were inferred from the DNA itself. This repertoire shows approximately 2,200,000 clones, 85% to 95% found once; its top ten account for roughly 1.8%. Study-level findings and limits: In contrast to clonotypes shared by all four donors, non-shared clonotypes had lower generation probabilities.

The naive CD8 population came from CD45RO-negative cells selected for CCR7, without terminally differentiated effector memory CD45RA+ cells. In regard to this clone: The antigen is unknown. Other DNA sequences in this sample translate to the same CDR3.

The clonotype was recovered from a man in his late teens or twenties in good health. Some clones in this sample may be carry-over from other donors' samples. The sequencing sample was made of naive CD8+ T cells from PBMCs. J is TRBJ2-3 and V is TRBV27, with D hard to call. CDR3 in amino acids: CASKSTDTQYF. CDR3 nucleotide sequence: TGTGCCAGCAAATCAACAGATACGCAGTATTTT.